Following are 31 T cell receptor beta chains from one sample sequenced in a study of cytomegalovirus exposure and HLA in healthy donors. It was with 60 Vbeta and 13 Jbeta primers that the PCR ran. Generated by immunoSEQ multiplex PCR, the TCRdb table keeps only in-frame clones and is missing some. The profile shows over 50,000 clones, 80% to 90% of them singletons. The sequenced material came from PBMCs. Receptors originate from a young man in good health and CMV-seronegative.

This clone was detected only once. This chain connects TRBV2 to TRBJ1-1; TRBD1 agrees at 10 bases. The trim removed 6 bases at V and 5 bases at J, leaving 9 bases unmatched. Germline values: CDR1 SNHLY, CDR2 FYNNEI. The CDR3 sequence is 15 residues long. For the CDR3, the DNA is TGTGCCAGCAGCCTGGCCGGGACAGGGGAAACTGAAGCTTTCTTT. It translates to CASSLAGTGETEAFF.

This chain links TRBV27 with TRBJ2-3; 8 bases are a match to TRBD2. V shed 6 bases and J 1 base; nucleotides not matched to a gene: 6. The CDR3 has 15 residues. Germline CDR1 is MNHEY and CDR2 is SMNVEV (reference sequence). The CDR3 nucleotides read TGTGCCAGCAGACCGGGGGGGCCGGGCACAGATACGCAGTATTTT. It translates to CASRPGGPGTDTQYF.

This sequence joins TRBV5-1 and TRBJ2-5, with 12 nucleotides matching TRBD2. Germline V gene lookup returns CDR1 SGHRS and CDR2 YFSETQ. The CDR3 totals 14 residues. The trim removed 3 bases at V and 6 bases at J, leaving 3 bases unmatched. The CDR3 reads CASSYGLAGQTQYF. The CDR3 nucleotides are TGCGCCAGCAGCTACGGACTAGCGGGGCAGACCCAGTACTTC.

This clone was recorded a few times. J is TRBJ1-1 and V is TRBV6-5; perhaps TRBD1 as D (5 bases). The CDR3 sequence is 13 residues long. CDR1 is MNHEY and CDR2 is SVGAGI in the germline V gene. V lost 8 bases, J lost 1 base, and 11 bases lay in between. This chain's CDR3 is CASQGLGNTEAFF. CDR3 bases: TGTGCCAGCCAGGGACTCGGGAACACTGAAGCTTTCTTT.

The gene calls are TRBV14 and TRBJ2-1, with D tentatively TRBD1 (5 bases). Germline V gene lookup returns CDR1 SGHDN and CDR2 FVKESK. The CDR3 sequence is 15 residues long. V lost 1 base to trimming and J lost 2 bases, with 9 bases between them. This chain's CDR3 is CASSQGGAPYNEQFF. The CDR3 DNA reads TGTGCCAGCAGCCAAGGTGGGGCACCCTACAATGAGCAGTTCTTC.

Concerning this clone: The CDR3 does not close with the conserved phenylalanine or tryptophan, likely indicating a read error. This sequence joins TRBV13 and TRBJ1-1, with 7 positions matching TRBD1. CDR1 PRHDT and CDR2 FYEKMQ come from the germline V gene (reference sequence). J lost 0 bases, V lost 5 bases, and 6 bases had no gene match. The CDR3 is 15 amino acids. CDR3: CASSQSQGMNTEAFV. The CDR3 DNA sequence: TGTGCCAGCAGCCAATCACAGGGGATGAACACTGAAGCTTTCGTT.

The chain recombines TRBV6-5 with TRBJ1-5; 7 nucleotides agree with TRBD1. Germline values: CDR1 MNHEY, CDR2 SVGAGI. J was trimmed by 2 bases and V by 0 bases; bases with no gene match: 1. The CDR3 has 15 residues. Written as DNA, the CDR3 is TGTGCCAGCAGTTACTCGGGGACAGGCAATCAGCCCCAGCATTTT. The encoded protein is CASSYSGTGNQPQHF.

The V gene is TRBV6-5, the J gene TRBJ2-7; weak D call: TRBD2 (5 bases). The V gene lost 6 bases and the J gene lost 0 bases, with 9 bases spanning the gap. In germline, CDR1 is MNHEY, CDR2 SVGAGI. The CDR3 length is 13 residues. The CDR3 sequence is CASRAGSSYEQYF. The CDR3 bases are TGTGCCAGCAGGGCGGGCTCCTCCTACGAGCAGTACTTC.

The chain carries TRBV30 and TRBJ1-6; a possible D gene is TRBD1 (6 bases). CDR1 is GTSNPN, CDR2 SVGIG, per germline (reference sequence). The CDR3 is 15 amino acids. Trimming removed 7 bases at V and 14 bases at J, with 27 bases between. The CDR3 reads CAYKPGTGAGGALHF. CDR3 nucleotide sequence: TGTGCCTACAAGCCCGGGACGGGGGCGGGGGGGGCCCTCCACTTT.

This clone has a single count. V and J are TRBV9 and TRBJ1-2; possible D gene TRBD1, 6 bases. Germline assignment: CDR1 SGDLS and CDR2 YYNGEE. The CDR3 length is 15 residues. V was pared by 0 bases and J by 6 bases, with 15 bases between. CDR3 protein: CASSVVLGTTDGYTF. CDR3 nucleotide sequence: TGTGCCAGCAGCGTAGTGCTTGGGACAACGGATGGCTACACCTTC.

CDR3 amino acids: CASSLVRDSPLHF. CDR3 coding DNA: TGTGCCAGCAGCTTAGTGCGGGATTCACCCCTCCACTTT. The gene calls are TRBV7-2 and TRBJ1-6; D is unresolved. Trimming cost V 1 base and J 8 bases, with 6 bases left between them. This CDR3 has 13 residues. Per germline, CDR1 SGHTA and CDR2 FQGNSA.

V gene TRBV19 combines with J gene TRBJ1-2, with TRBD1 identical over 9 bases. CDR1 is LNHDA, CDR2 SQIVND, per germline (reference sequence). This CDR3 has 14 residues. V gave up 4 bases and J gave up 2 bases; unmatched junction bases: 2. CDR3 coding DNA: TGTGCCAGTAGTACCGGGACAGGGAACTATGGCTACACCTTC. This codes for CASSTGTGNYGYTF.

The genes are TRBV4-1 and TRBJ2-7, with D possibly matching TRBD2 (6 bases). From germline, CDR1 is MGHRA and CDR2 YSYEKL. The CDR3 sequence is 16 residues long. The ends were cut back, 1 base at V and 4 bases at J, with 17 bases in the middle. As DNA, the CDR3 is TGCGCCAGCAGCCAAGTGGCAGGAGGGGAACAATACGAGCAGTACTTC. Its translation: CASSQVAGGEQYEQYF.

As regards this clone: This sample also contains other DNA sequences that code for the same CDR3. The rearrangement uses TRBV5-1 and TRBJ2-7, with 8 bases matching TRBD1. This CDR3 is built from 13 residues. Germline assignment: CDR1 SGHRS and CDR2 YFSETQ. The trim removed 4 bases at V and 3 bases at J, leaving 3 bases unmatched. The CDR3 reads CASSRGQGYEQYF. CDR3 nucleotide sequence: TGCGCCAGCAGCCGTGGACAGGGCTACGAGCAGTACTTC.

J is TRBJ2-5 and V is TRBV30; TRBD2 aligns across 8 bases. Germline values: CDR1 GTSNPN, CDR2 SVGIG (reference sequence). The CDR3 contains 13 residues. Trimming at V came to 8 bases and at J to 2 bases, leaving 7 bases not matched to a gene. The CDR3 spells CARSGGLQETQYF. The CDR3 bases are TGTGCCCGCAGCGGGGGCCTTCAAGAGACCCAGTACTTC.

V and J are TRBV7-9 and TRBJ1-4; 7 positions agree with TRBD1. The CDR3 contains 14 residues. Per germline, CDR1 SEHNR and CDR2 FQNEAQ (reference sequence). Unmatched junction bases numbered 3, after V lost 5 bases and J lost 3 bases. The CDR3 coding sequence is TGTGCCAGCAGCGGCCAGGGGGCTAATGAAAAACTGTTTTTT. Translation gives CASSGQGANEKLFF.

This clone appeared a few times. This sequence joins TRBV2 and TRBJ1-5, with a weak D call TRBD1 (5 bases). V gave up 6 bases and J gave up 3 bases, with 15 bases separating them. This CDR3 has 15 amino acids. CDR1 is SNHLY and CDR2 is FYNNEI in the germline V gene. In nucleotides, the CDR3 is TGTGCCAGCAGGCCCCAGTCAGGGATCAATCAGCCCCAGCATTTT. Translation gives CASRPQSGINQPQHF.

The chain joins TRBV28 to TRBJ1-3; D is unresolved. V dropped 6 bases and J dropped 10 bases, with 10 bases sitting between them. This CDR3 is 11 amino acids long. Germline CDR1 is MDHEN and CDR2 is SYDVKM. CDR3 sequence reads: CASSLRETIYF. The CDR3 nucleotides read TGTGCCAGCAGCCTGCGGGAAACCATATATTTT.

This chain uses TRBV5-1 with TRBJ1-1; no reliable D call. Germline V gene sequence: CDR1 SGHRS, CDR2 YFSETQ. The V end was cut by 1 base, the J end by 1 base, with 11 bases between. The CDR3 spans 15 residues. CDR3: CASSLFGRGNTEAFF. The CDR3 DNA follows: TGCGCCAGCAGCTTGTTCGGACGGGGGAACACTGAAGCTTTCTTT.

This clone was seen once. The rearrangement uses TRBV18 and TRBJ1-2; 7 bases map to TRBD1. Germline V lookup: CDR1 KGHSH, CDR2 LQKENI. V gave up 6 bases and J gave up 3 bases; unmatched junction bases: 4. This CDR3 has 13 amino acids. CDR3 in amino acids: CASSPGTDYGYTF. The CDR3 DNA is TGTGCCAGCTCCCCAGGGACAGACTATGGCTACACCTTC.

This clone appeared a few times. The junction differs from germline at one of its ends, possibly a read error. J is TRBJ2-7 and V is TRBV28; D may be TRBD1 (5 bases). CDR1 and CDR2 (germline): MDHEN, SYDVKM. This CDR3 contains 12 residues. The CDR3 protein is CATSSGYYEQYF. The CDR3 nucleotides read TGTGCCACCAGTTCAGGGTACTACGAGCAGTACTTC.

The sample holds a few counts of this clone. This chain uses TRBV5-1 with TRBJ2-5; D is unclear. Germline CDR1 reads SGHRS; CDR2 reads YFSETQ. CDR3 length: 16 residues. V shed 4 bases and J shed 2 bases, with 18 bases lying between them. The CDR3 loop reads CASSPRSGPTQETQYF. The CDR3 DNA sequence: TGCGCCAGCAGCCCCCGGTCGGGTCCCACTCAAGAGACCCAGTACTTC.

V is TRBV19 and J is TRBJ2-7; the match to TRBD1 covers 7 bases. After removal of 5 bases from V and 2 bases from J, the junction contained 3 bases not matched to a gene. Germline V CDR1 and CDR2: LNHDA, SQIVND (reference sequence). The CDR3 runs 13 residues. The CDR3 sequence is CASSPGTAYEQYF. The CDR3 DNA reads TGTGCCAGTAGTCCTGGGACAGCCTACGAGCAGTACTTC.

This clone appeared a few times. This chain joins TRBV25-1 and TRBJ2-7; D gene uncertain. Germline V gene lookup returns CDR1 MGHDK and CDR2 SYGVNS. V dropped 1 base and J dropped 0 bases, with 13 bases sitting between them. The CDR3 extends over 16 amino acids. In DNA, the CDR3 is TGTGCCAGCAGTGAATCAAGAACAGCCTACTCCTACGAGCAGTACTTC. Its protein product is CASSESRTAYSYEQYF.

The genes are TRBV5-1 and TRBJ1-2; D not resolved. Germline lookup yields CDR1 SGHRS and CDR2 YFSETQ. The ends were cut back, 6 bases at V and 0 bases at J, with 9 bases in the middle. This CDR3 is 13 amino acids long. The CDR3: CASTREANYGYTF. The CDR3, as DNA: TGCGCCAGCACCCGAGAGGCTAACTATGGCTACACCTTC.

This chain joins TRBV7-9 and TRBJ1-2; 10 positions match TRBD1. Germline values: CDR1 SEHNR, CDR2 FQNEAQ (reference sequence). The CDR3 has 16 residues. The V and J ends lost 5 bases and 0 bases, in that order; junction bases with no gene match: 6. CDR3 amino acids: CASSPGQGRSNYGYTF. The CDR3 nucleotides read TGTGCCAGCAGCCCGGGACAGGGGAGGTCTAACTATGGCTACACCTTC.

This chain connects TRBV6-5 to TRBJ2-5; 12 nucleotides agree with TRBD2. The CDR3 sequence is 15 residues long. Trimming cost V 5 bases and J 5 bases; bases outside gene matches: 6. The germline gives CDR1 MNHEY, CDR2 SVGAGI. For the CDR3, the DNA is TGTGCCAGCAGTCTAGCGGGGGGGCTAGGGGAGACCCAGTACTTC. It encodes CASSLAGGLGETQYF.

The genes are TRBV10-3 and TRBJ1-2; possibly TRBD1 for D (5 bases). Deletions cut 2 bases from V and 4 bases from J, with 11 bases between. The germline V gene encodes CDR1 ENHRY and CDR2 SYGVKD. The CDR3 runs 14 residues. CDR3: CAISEGTTGYGYTF. CDR3 bases: TGTGCCATCAGTGAGGGGACTACGGGCTATGGCTACACCTTC.

J is TRBJ1-2 and V is TRBV5-6, with D tentatively TRBD1 (5 bases). The CDR3 runs to 12 residues. CDR1 is SGHDT and CDR2 is YYEEEE in the germline V gene. With 6 bases removed from V and 7 bases from J, the gap between germline ends came to 13 bases. CDR3 region: CASIQGGTGYTF. DNA for the CDR3: TGTGCCAGCATCCAGGGCGGTACTGGCTACACCTTC. The full variable domain, rest sourced from reference TRBV5-6 and TRBJ1-2, is DAGVTQSPTHLIKTRGQQVTLRCSPKSGHDTVSWYQQALGQGPQFIFQYYEEEERQRGNFPDRFSGHQFPNYSSELNVNALLLGDSALYLCASIQGGTGYTFGSGTRLTVV.

J is TRBJ1-3 and V is TRBV7-9; no firm D call. The CDR3 is made up of 12 amino acids. The germline CDR1 and CDR2 sequences are SEHNR and FQNEAQ (reference sequence). The V end lost 3 bases, the J end lost 8 bases, and 8 bases lay between the germline ends. CDR3 sequence reads: CASSFGMDTIYF. The CDR3 bases are TGTGCCAGCAGCTTCGGGATGGACACCATATATTTT.

A remark on this clone: One junction end disagrees with the germline gene, perhaps due to a read error. V gene TRBV7-7 combines with J gene TRBJ2-2; 7 positions match TRBD1. The CDR3 loop spans 16 amino acids. Germline lookup yields CDR1 SSHAT and CDR2 FNYEAQ (reference sequence). The CDR3 reads CASSLGPGGNTGELFF. As DNA, the CDR3 is TGTGCTAGCAGCTTAGGCCCAGGGGGGAACACCGGGGAGCTGTTTTTT.